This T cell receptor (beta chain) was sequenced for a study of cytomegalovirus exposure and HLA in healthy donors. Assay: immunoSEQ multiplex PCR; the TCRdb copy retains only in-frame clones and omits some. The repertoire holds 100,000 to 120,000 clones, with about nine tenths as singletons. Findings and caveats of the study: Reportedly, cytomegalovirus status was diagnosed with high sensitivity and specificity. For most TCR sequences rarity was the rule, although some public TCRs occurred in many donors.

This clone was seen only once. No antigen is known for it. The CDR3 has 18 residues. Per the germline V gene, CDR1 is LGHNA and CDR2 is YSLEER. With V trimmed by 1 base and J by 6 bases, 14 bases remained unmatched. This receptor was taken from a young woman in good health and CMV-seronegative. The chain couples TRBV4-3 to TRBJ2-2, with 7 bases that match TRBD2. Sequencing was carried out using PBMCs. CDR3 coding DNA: TGCGCCAGCAGCCAAGCGTTCTCAGGACTAGTTACCGCCGGGGAGCTGTTTTTT. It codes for CASSQAFSGLVTAGELFF.